This TCR beta chain is from a study of blood T cell repertoires in COVID-19. On the study more broadly: T cells, B-cell-depleted T cells, or PBMCs supplied cDNA or gDNA.

Original methodology: Amplifying reference gene primers gave estimates of nucleated cell counts. Sequenced by immunoSEQ multiplex PCR; TCRdb stores in-frame clones only, minus some. V, J and clone size are taken as reported in that table, and D and trimming were inferred from the DNA itself. Among over 400,000 clones listed, 80% to 90% were seen once. The germline V and J ends were trimmed by 4 bases and 1 base, with 13 bases remaining between them. The length of the CDR3 is 15 residues. Germline assignment: CDR1 MNHEY and CDR2 SVGAGI. Participants were aged about 18 to 95 years, lived in some 23 US areas, and enrolled virtually. Clinical history reported by participants formed the basis on which cohorts were assigned.

The V gene is TRBV6-5, the J gene TRBJ1-1; D gene ambiguous. Sequencing used PBMCs or T cells enriched from blood (not recorded which). This receptor was identified in a woman aged 55 to 70 who had recovered from COVID-19. The CDR3 protein is CASSSPGAGNTEAFF. CDR3 nucleotide sequence: TGTGCCAGCAGTTCCCCGGGAGCCGGGAACACTGAAGCTTTCTTT.